Below, 29 T cell receptor beta chains from the same sample are listed, as sequenced in a study of blood T cell repertoires in COVID-19. The protocol was immunoSEQ multiplex PCR, while the TCRdb copy is restricted to in-frame clones and leaves out a portion. The table records roughly 170,000 clones, around 73% of them present only once. Sequencing was carried out using PBMCs or T cells enriched from blood (not recorded which). The receptors originated from a woman aged 45-65 years who had recovered from COVID-19.

This chain connects TRBV27 to TRBJ2-1, with 7 bases that match TRBD1. The length of the CDR3 is 15 residues. The trim removed 2 bases at V and 7 bases at J, leaving 8 bases unmatched. Germline lookup yields CDR1 MNHEY and CDR2 SMNVEV (reference sequence). Here the CDR3 reads CASSLRDSFGNEQFF. Here the CDR3 DNA reads TGTGCCAGCAGTTTAAGGGACAGCTTTGGTAATGAGCAGTTCTTC.

The V call is TRBV7-2, the J call TRBJ1-2, with 8 positions matching TRBD1. CDR3 size: 14 residues. Trimming took 5 bases from V and 4 from J; bases not matched to a gene: 6. Germline lookup yields CDR1 SGHTA and CDR2 FQGNSA. The CDR3 coding sequence is TGTGCCAGCAGCACACAAGGACAGGGCTATGGCTACACCTTC. It is translated as CASSTQGQGYGYTF.

This clone was seen ten or more times. V is TRBV7-8 and J is TRBJ2-7, with D perhaps TRBD2 (6 bases). CDR1 is SGHVS, CDR2 FQNEAQ, per germline. V was pared by 5 bases and J by 3 bases, with 20 bases between. The CDR3 spans 16 residues. The CDR3 region has the DNA TGTGCCAGCAGCGACCAACTGAACCCGGGACTCTACGAGCAGTACTTC. This gives the protein CASSDQLNPGLYEQYF.

The chain employs TRBV4-1 and TRBJ2-1, with D unclear. In germline, CDR1 is MGHRA, CDR2 YSYEKL. The length of the CDR3 is 17 residues. The V end lost 0 bases, the J end lost 4 bases, and 16 bases lay between the germline ends. Written as DNA, the CDR3 is TGCGCCAGCAGCCAAGATGCGGCCACACAACGTTACAATGAGCAGTTCTTC. Amino acid sequence: CASSQDAATQRYNEQFF.

The chain has TRBV10-2 and TRBJ2-3; 12 bases are a match to TRBD2. The junction had 5 bases not matched to a gene; V was cut back by 5 bases and J by 2 bases. The germline V gene encodes CDR1 WSHSY and CDR2 SAAADI. The CDR3 covers 16 residues. The CDR3 loop is CASSRTSGITTDTQYF. The CDR3 nucleotides read TGCGCCAGCAGTCGGACTAGCGGGATTACCACAGATACGCAGTATTTT.

This sequence joins TRBV6-5 and TRBJ1-2, with a possible D match to TRBD1 (5 bases). In germline, CDR1 is MNHEY, CDR2 SVGAGI. The V end was cut by 7 bases, the J end by 2 bases, with 8 bases between. The CDR3 is made up of 12 amino acids. CDR3 DNA sequence: TGTGCCAGCATTGGGGGGAACTATGGCTACACCTTC. Amino acid sequence: CASIGGNYGYTF.

The chain has TRBV5-5 and TRBJ2-7; D perhaps matches TRBD1 (6 bases). This CDR3 region has 14 residues. V was pared by 7 bases and J by 6 bases, with 20 bases between. Per germline, CDR1 SGHKS and CDR2 YYEKEE (reference sequence). In DNA, the CDR3 is TGTGCCAGCTCCTGGGGGCTAGGGGCGGCCGAGCAGTACTTC. Its protein product is CASSWGLGAAEQYF.

The chain couples TRBV19 to TRBJ2-7, with TRBD2 matching 13 bases. The CDR3 spans 16 residues. With 5 bases clipped from V and 7 bases from J, the junction kept 11 bases outside the gene matches. Germline CDR1 reads LNHDA; CDR2 reads SQIVND (reference sequence). In DNA, the CDR3 is TGTGCCAGTAGTGAAGGGACTAGCGGGACCCGAGGGGAGCAGTACTTC. This encodes CASSEGTSGTRGEQYF.

This clone was detected once. The chain has TRBV5-6 and TRBJ2-1, with 7 bases identical to TRBD2. J gave up 10 bases and V 4 bases, and 8 bases lay outside the gene matches. CDR3 length equals 13 residues. Germline values: CDR1 SGHDT, CDR2 YYEEEE. DNA of the CDR3: TGTGCCAGCAGCCCTAGACTAGCTTGGGAGCAGTTCTTC. Amino acid sequence: CASSPRLAWEQFF.

The CDR3 here is CASRGTSGRASYNEQFF. CDR3 coding DNA: TGTGCCAGCAGGGGGACTAGCGGGAGGGCCTCCTACAATGAGCAGTTCTTC. The V call is TRBV28, the J call TRBJ2-1; 16 bases are a match to TRBD2. CDR1 is MDHEN and CDR2 is SYDVKM in the germline V gene. This CDR3 comprises 17 residues. Unmatched junction bases numbered 2, after V lost 6 bases and J lost 0 bases. The full variable domain, completed using reference TRBV28 and TRBJ2-1, is DVKVTQSSRYLVKRTGEKVFLECVQDMDHENMFWYRQDPGLGLRLIYFSYDVKMKEKGDIPEGYSVSREKKERFSLILESASTNQTSMYLCASRGTSGRASYNEQFFGPGTRLTVL.

V and J are TRBV27 and TRBJ1-2; D is undetermined. Trimming took off 6 bases at V and 4 bases at J, with 12 bases between the two ends. Germline V lookup: CDR1 MNHEY, CDR2 SMNVEV (reference sequence). This CDR3 has 13 residues. This CDR3 reads CASSRSVVYGYTF. CDR3 nucleotides: TGTGCCAGCAGCCGATCGGTGGTCTATGGCTACACCTTC.

V and J are TRBV9 and TRBJ1-5; D is ambiguous. This CDR3 has 15 amino acids. The ends were cut back, 2 bases at V and 4 bases at J, with 13 bases in the middle. Germline V gene lookup returns CDR1 SGDLS and CDR2 YYNGEE. The CDR3 bases are TGTGCCAGCAGCGTCTCTCCACAGATTAATCAGCCCCAGCATTTT. Its translation is CASSVSPQINQPQHF. Using reference TRBV9 and TRBJ1-5 for the parts outside the CDR3, the full variable domain is DSGVTQTPKHLITATGQRVTLRCSPRSGDLSVYWYQQSLDQGLQFLIQYYNGEERAKGNILERFSAQQFPDLHSELNLSSLELGDSALYFCASSVSPQINQPQHFGDGTRLSIL.

This chain uses TRBV5-1 with TRBJ2-2; D unresolved. With 1 base removed from V and 5 bases from J, the gap between germline ends came to 9 bases. Germline V gene data show CDR1 as SGHRS and CDR2 as YFSETQ. This CDR3 region has 14 residues. The CDR3 DNA reads as TGCGCCAGCAGCTTGATCGAGGATACCGGGGAGCTGTTTTTT. This encodes CASSLIEDTGELFF.

The J gene is TRBJ2-1, the V gene TRBV12-3 or TRBV12-4; D not resolved. The ends were cut back, 5 bases at V and 6 bases at J, with 11 bases in the middle. The CDR3 extends over 13 amino acids. In nucleotides, the CDR3 is TGTGCCAGCAGTCTAGACTGGGCCAATGAGCAGTTCTTC. This codes for CASSLDWANEQFF.

This clone was recorded a few times. The chain recombines TRBV7-2 with TRBJ2-7; 9 bases match TRBD2. From germline, CDR1 is SGHTA and CDR2 FQGNSA. V lost 0 bases and J lost 2; bases outside the gene matches: 2. This CDR3 contains 15 residues. The CDR3 region has the DNA TGTGCCAGCAGCTTAGCAGCGGGAGGCCCCTACGAGCAGTACTTC. Residues: CASSLAAGGPYEQYF.

The chain is built from TRBV7-9 and TRBJ1-5, with TRBD1 matching 7 bases. J lost 3 bases, V lost 3 bases, and 2 bases had no gene match. The CDR3 is 14 residues long. Germline V lookup: CDR1 SEHNR, CDR2 FQNEAQ (reference sequence). CDR3 in DNA: TGTGCCAGCAGCTTGACAGGGCCCAATCAGCCCCAGCATTTT. Translation gives CASSLTGPNQPQHF.

In its sample, this clone was seen once. CDR3 sequence reads: CASSRYSISGSTDTQYF. As DNA, the CDR3 is TGTGCCAGCAGCCGCTACTCGATTAGCGGGAGTACGGATACGCAGTATTTT. This chain uses TRBV7-6 with TRBJ2-3, with TRBD2 matching 9 bases. CDR3 length: 17 residues. Trimming removed 5 bases from V and 6 bases from J; junction bases left unmatched: 15. The germline gives CDR1 SGHVS, CDR2 FNYEAQ.

The sample holds a few counts of this clone. The chain joins TRBV11-3 to TRBJ2-5; unclear D gene. Germline V gene sequence: CDR1 SGHNT, CDR2 YENEEA. V was cut by 0 bases and J by 8 bases, with 4 bases left in between. This CDR3 contains 11 residues. The CDR3 region has the DNA TGTGCCAGCAGCTTAGAATCAACCCAGTACTTC. It codes for CASSLESTQYF.

The genes are TRBV19 and TRBJ2-7; TRBD2 agrees at 10 bases. CDR1 and CDR2 from the germline V gene are LNHDA and SQIVND (reference sequence). The CDR3 has 15 residues. Trimming removed 5 bases from V and 7 bases from J; junction bases left unmatched: 11. The CDR3 protein is CASSPWLAGAGEQYF. The CDR3 DNA is TGTGCCAGTAGTCCTTGGCTAGCGGGAGCCGGGGAGCAGTACTTC.

This chain connects TRBV5-1 to TRBJ2-5, with 9 bases fitting TRBD2. The CDR3 sequence is 17 residues long. Germline V gene data show CDR1 as SGHRS and CDR2 as YFSETQ. The J segment lost 3 bases and the V segment lost 4 bases, leaving 13 bases of the junction unmatched. The CDR3 DNA is TGCGCCAGCAGCAGAAGAACCGGGACTAGCTTAGAAGAGACCCAGTACTTC. Protein sequence: CASSRRTGTSLEETQYF.

Only a few counts were recorded for this clone. The rearrangement links TRBV12-3 or TRBV12-4 to TRBJ1-5; D call uncertain. Deletions cut 4 bases from V and 6 bases from J, with 7 bases between. CDR3 length: 12 residues. The CDR3 reads CASSSRFQPQHF. DNA for the CDR3: TGTGCCAGCAGTTCGAGGTTTCAGCCCCAGCATTTT.

A word on this clone: Sequence at one end of the junction differs from germline and may be a read error. This chain links TRBV23-1 with TRBJ2-7; D unclear. TRBV23-1 is noted as an ORF with a role that remains uncertain. CDR3 length equals 16 residues. The CDR3 sequence: CASSQSIITHSYEQYF. For the CDR3, the DNA is TGCGCCAGCAGCCAATCGATAATCACACACTCCTACGAGCAGTACTTC.

The J gene is TRBJ1-3, the V gene TRBV9; D gene unclear. CDR3 length equals 15 residues. Trimming left V 0 bases short and J 0 bases short, with 7 bases between. Germline CDR1 and CDR2: SGDLS and YYNGEE. The CDR3 nucleotides read TGTGCCAGCAGCGTAGCCGGTGACTCTGGAAACACCATATATTTT. Amino acid sequence: CASSVAGDSGNTIYF. The full variable domain, in which reference TRBV9 and TRBJ1-3 provide the parts outside the CDR3, is DSGVTQTPKHLITATGQRVTLRCSPRSGDLSVYWYQQSLDQGLQFLIQYYNGEERAKGNILERFSAQQFPDLHSELNLSSLELGDSALYFCASSVAGDSGNTIYFGEGSWLTVV.

The V call is TRBV2, the J call TRBJ2-3, with unresolved D. CDR1 is SNHLY, CDR2 FYNNEI, per germline. Trimming cost V 3 bases and J 8 bases, with 6 bases left between them. The CDR3 length is 11 residues. The CDR3 protein is CASSEATTQYF. The DNA of the CDR3 is TGTGCCAGCAGTGAGGCAACTACGCAGTATTTT.

This clone was observed once. This chain joins TRBV7-2 and TRBJ2-7, with TRBD1 matching over 7 bases. Trimming removed 5 bases from V and 0 bases from J; junction bases left unmatched: 4. Germline lookup yields CDR1 SGHTA and CDR2 FQGNSA. CDR3 size: 14 residues. CDR3 sequence reads: CASSGDRRSYEQYF. DNA for the CDR3: TGTGCCAGCAGCGGGGACAGACGCTCCTACGAGCAGTACTTC.

Only a few counts were recorded for this clone. The rearrangement links TRBV7-6 to TRBJ2-2, with 9 nucleotides matching TRBD2. From germline, CDR1 is SGHVS and CDR2 FNYEAQ. The ends lost 5 bases at V and 3 bases at J; junction bases unmatched: 4. There are 15 residues in the CDR3. The CDR3 DNA is TGTGCCAGCAGCCGTAGCGGGAGTGACACCGGGGAGCTGTTTTTT. This encodes CASSRSGSDTGELFF.

The gene calls are TRBV7-2 and TRBJ1-3; TRBD1 aligns across 7 bases. This CDR3 comprises 15 residues. The J segment lost 5 bases and the V segment lost 5 bases, leaving 9 bases of the junction unmatched. Germline CDR1 SGHTA, CDR2 FQGNSA. The CDR3 coding sequence is TGTGCCAGCAGCATAGGACAGGCAGCGAGAAACACCATATATTTT. Its translation is CASSIGQAARNTIYF.

The chain uses TRBV7-8 and TRBJ1-2; possible D gene TRBD1, 5 bases. The CDR3 is 14 amino acids. The germline gives CDR1 SGHVS, CDR2 FQNEAQ. V lost 0 bases, J lost 4 bases, and 9 bases lay in between. CDR3 protein: CASSLALGGYGYTF. Written as DNA, the CDR3 is TGTGCCAGCAGCTTAGCGCTCGGGGGCTATGGCTACACCTTC. The full variable domain, its missing parts supplied by reference TRBV7-8 and TRBJ1-2, is GAGVSQSPRYKVAKRGQDVALRCDPISGHVSLFWYQQALGQGPEFLTYFQNEAQLDKSGLPSDRFFAERPEGSVSTLKIQRTQQEDSAVYLCASSLALGGYGYTFGSGTRLTVV.

This chain uses TRBV5-4 with TRBJ2-7; TRBD2 agrees at 14 bases. Per germline, CDR1 SGHNT and CDR2 YYREEE (reference sequence). V lost 5 bases to trimming and J lost 3 bases; unmatched junction nucleotides: 10. There are 17 residues in the CDR3. CDR3 residues: CASSPVGLAGESYEQYF. The CDR3, as DNA: TGTGCCAGCAGTCCGGTGGGACTAGCGGGAGAGAGCTACGAGCAGTACTTC. Full variable domain (outside the CDR3, taken from reference TRBV5-4 and TRBJ2-7): ETGVTQSPTHLIKTRGQQVTLRCSSQSGHNTVSWYQQALGQGPQFIFQYYREEENGRGNFPPRFSGLQFPNYSSELNVNALELDDSALYLCASSPVGLAGESYEQYFGPGTRLTVT.